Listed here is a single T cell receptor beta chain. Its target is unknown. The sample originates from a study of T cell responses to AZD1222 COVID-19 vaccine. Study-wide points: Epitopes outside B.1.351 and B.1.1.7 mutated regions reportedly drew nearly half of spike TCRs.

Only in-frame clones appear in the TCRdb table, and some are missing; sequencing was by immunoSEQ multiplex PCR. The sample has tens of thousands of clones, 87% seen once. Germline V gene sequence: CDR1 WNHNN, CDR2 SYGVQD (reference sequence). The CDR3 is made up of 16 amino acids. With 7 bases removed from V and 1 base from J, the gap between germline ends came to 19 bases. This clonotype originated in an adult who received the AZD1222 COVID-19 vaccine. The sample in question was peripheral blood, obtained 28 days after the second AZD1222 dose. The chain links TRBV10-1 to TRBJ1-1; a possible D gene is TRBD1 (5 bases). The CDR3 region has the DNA TGCGCCAGCACCCCTGGATCCGGGACGAAGAACACTGAAGCTTTCTTT. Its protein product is CASTPGSGTKNTEAFF.